These 27 T cell receptor beta chains share one sample of origin, sequenced in a study of cytomegalovirus exposure and HLA in healthy donors. A multiplex PCR was run with 60 Vbeta primers and 13 Jbeta primers. Some clones are missing from TCRdb's copy, which holds only in-frame ones; the method was immunoSEQ multiplex PCR. The sample lists hundreds of thousands of clones, around four fifths occurring once. Sequenced material: PBMCs. Every receptor here comes from a male donor in good health and CMV-seronegative.

J is TRBJ2-3 and V is TRBV9; 9 positions match TRBD2. The V gene's germline CDR1 is SGDLS and CDR2 YYNGEE. The length of the CDR3 is 15 residues. V trimming: 3 bases; J trimming: 4 bases; junction bases outside the gene matches: 6. In DNA, the CDR3 is TGTGCCAGCAGCGCCGCTAGCGGGATCTCAGATACGCAGTATTTT. Its protein is CASSAASGISDTQYF.

This chain joins TRBV19 and TRBJ1-1; TRBD1 aligns across 8 bases. CDR1 and CDR2 from the germline V gene are LNHDA and SQIVND (reference sequence). The trim removed 3 bases at V and 11 bases at J, leaving 5 bases unmatched. CDR3 size: 12 residues. In nucleotides, the CDR3 is TGTGCCAGTAGTATCGGGAACAGGGGGGCTTTCTTT. Protein: CASSIGNRGAFF.

This rearrangement joins TRBV19 to TRBJ2-7, with 8 bases aligning to TRBD2. The CDR3 is 13 residues long. The V gene end was trimmed by 7 bases and the J gene end by 1 base; junction bases not matched to a gene: 3. Germline CDR1 and CDR2: LNHDA and SQIVND (reference sequence). CDR3 region: CASTRGGSYEQYF. Written as DNA, the CDR3 is TGTGCCAGTACCCGGGGGGGTTCCTACGAGCAGTACTTC.

The rearrangement links TRBV9 to TRBJ1-4; D unresolved. CDR1 SGDLS and CDR2 YYNGEE come from the germline V gene. The CDR3 is 13 residues long. The germline V and J ends were trimmed by 4 bases and 8 bases, with 12 bases remaining between them. CDR3 sequence: CASSTRPGEKLFF. The DNA for the CDR3 is TGTGCCAGCAGCACCCGGCCGGGGGAAAAACTGTTTTTT.

This chain joins TRBV5-1 and TRBJ1-3; D is perhaps TRBD1 (5 bases). Per the germline V gene, CDR1 is SGHRS and CDR2 is YFSETQ. The CDR3 is 14 amino acids. V lost 2 bases, J lost 0 bases, and 6 bases lay in between. The CDR3 region has the DNA TGCGCCAGCAGCTTTGACAGCTCTGGAAACACCATATATTTT. Translating it yields CASSFDSSGNTIYF.

The V gene is TRBV2, the J gene TRBJ2-3; D is uncertain. V lost 8 bases, J lost 6 bases, and 9 bases lay in between. Germline-derived CDR1 and CDR2 are SNHLY and FYNNEI. CDR3 length: 11 residues. This CDR3 reads CASSYPDTQYF. In DNA form, the CDR3 reads TGTGCCAGCTCCTACCCGGATACGCAGTATTTT.

The chain combines TRBV2 with TRBJ1-5, with 7 bases aligning to TRBD1. This CDR3 comprises 15 residues. Germline V gene lookup returns CDR1 SNHLY and CDR2 FYNNEI. V shed 6 bases, J shed 1 base, and the junction held 6 bases outside the gene matches. In DNA, the CDR3 is TGTGCCAGCAGCACCGGGACAGCCAGCAATCAGCCCCAGCATTTT. Encoded protein: CASSTGTASNQPQHF. Full variable domain (rest looked up from reference TRBV2 and TRBJ1-5): EPEVTQTPSHQVTQMGQEVILRCVPISNHLYFYWYRQILGQKVEFLVSFYNNEISEKSEIFDDQFSVERPDGSNFTLKIRSTKLEDSAMYFCASSTGTASNQPQHFGDGTRLSIL.

The CDR3, as DNA: TGCGCCAGCAGCTCTAGCGGGAGGGGGGCCAATGAGCAGTTCTTC. The encoded protein is CASSSSGRGANEQFF. V is TRBV5-1 and J is TRBJ2-1; 12 positions agree with TRBD2. The length of the CDR3 is 15 residues. The V gene end was trimmed by 3 bases and the J gene end by 6 bases; junction bases not matched to a gene: 4. The V gene's germline CDR1 is SGHRS and CDR2 YFSETQ.

As to this clone: The same CDR3 is also encoded by other DNA sequences in this sample. The chain employs TRBV6-5 and TRBJ1-3; 7 bases align to TRBD1. Germline lookup yields CDR1 MNHEY and CDR2 SVGAGI. This CDR3 is built from 15 residues. V was pared by 2 bases and J by 4 bases, with 5 bases of the junction left unmatched. CDR3 nucleotides: TGTGCCAGCAGTTACGCGGGACAGAGAGGAAACACCATATATTTT. This sequence encodes CASSYAGQRGNTIYF.

The chain joins TRBV10-1 to TRBJ1-1; possibly TRBD1 for D (6 bases). The CDR3 contains 14 residues. V shed 0 bases and J shed 7 bases, with 12 bases lying between them. Germline-derived CDR1 and CDR2 are WNHNN and SYGVQD (reference sequence). The DNA for the CDR3 is TGCGCCAGCAGTGAGTCAGAGATACAGGGTGAAGCTTTCTTT. Its protein product is CASSESEIQGEAFF.

V and J are TRBV5-6 and TRBJ2-3, with 9 bases identical to TRBD1. The CDR3 runs 15 residues. V lost 4 bases to trimming and J lost 8 bases; unmatched junction nucleotides: 11. Per the germline V gene, CDR1 is SGHDT and CDR2 is YYEEEE. The CDR3: CASSRPGTGSVTQYF. The CDR3 DNA follows: TGTGCCAGCAGCCGGCCCGGGACAGGGAGTGTTACGCAGTATTTT.

The chain carries TRBV6-5 and TRBJ1-2; possibly TRBD1 for D (6 bases). The CDR3 loop spans 15 amino acids. Between the trimmed V and J ends, which lost 2 bases and 3 bases, there was a span of 13 bases. The germline gives CDR1 MNHEY, CDR2 SVGAGI. The CDR3 here is CASSYGGAAYYGYTF. DNA of the CDR3: TGTGCCAGCAGTTACGGGGGGGCGGCGTACTATGGCTACACCTTC.

Here the CDR3 DNA reads TGCAGCGTTGAAGATAAGACAGGTACCTACGAGCAGTACTTC. Its protein is CSVEDKTGTYEQYF. This chain connects TRBV29-1 to TRBJ2-5, with D possibly TRBD1 on 6 matching bases. Near its end, the DNA agrees better with TRBJ2-7, so the J call may be wrong. The CDR3 loop spans 14 amino acids. Germline CDR1 and CDR2: SQVTM and ANQGSEA.

CDR3 in DNA: TGTGCCAGCAGTTTACATGCGGGGTTCTACATTCAGTACTTC. Protein sequence: CASSLHAGFYIQYF. This rearrangement joins TRBV28 to TRBJ2-4; tentatively, D is TRBD2 (6 bases). In germline, CDR1 is MDHEN, CDR2 SYDVKM. This CDR3 has 14 amino acids. Trimming took 2 bases from V and 8 from J, leaving 13 bases between them.

The genes are TRBV5-1 and TRBJ1-2; 8 bases align to TRBD1. The germline V gene has CDR1 SGHRS and CDR2 YFSETQ. The CDR3 length is 15 residues. The ends lost 0 bases at V and 7 bases at J; junction bases unmatched: 8. CDR3: CASSLVAGGEGGYTF. The DNA for the CDR3 is TGCGCCAGCAGCTTGGTTGCAGGGGGCGAGGGTGGCTACACCTTC.

This clone was seen a few times. V usage is TRBV14 and J usage is TRBJ2-7; possibly TRBD1 for D (6 bases). The germline gives CDR1 SGHDN, CDR2 FVKESK. This CDR3 is 15 amino acids long. The germline V and J ends were trimmed by 0 bases and 3 bases, with 12 bases remaining between them. CDR3 residues: CASSQEGPRGYEQYF. The CDR3 DNA follows: TGTGCCAGCAGCCAAGAAGGGCCCAGGGGCTACGAGCAGTACTTC.

V and J are TRBV30 and TRBJ2-2; D may be TRBD2 (5 bases). Germline V gives CDR1 GTSNPN, CDR2 SVGIG (reference sequence). V was shortened by 2 bases and J by 1 base, with 5 bases between the two germline ends. There are 13 residues in the CDR3. CDR3: CAWSRENTGELFF. In DNA, the CDR3 is TGTGCCTGGAGTCGGGAGAACACCGGGGAGCTGTTTTTT.

This clone appeared once. The chain couples TRBV11-3 to TRBJ2-7; D remains ambiguous. CDR1 SGHNT and CDR2 YENEEA come from the germline V gene. CDR3 length equals 13 residues. V lost 1 base and J lost 3, with 7 bases in between. The CDR3 loop is CASSLGPIYEQYF. CDR3 nucleotides: TGTGCCAGCAGCTTAGGGCCGATCTACGAGCAGTACTTC.

The CDR3 is CASSTSGPGHRFYGYTF. In nucleotides, the CDR3 is TGTGCCAGCTCCACGTCGGGGCCGGGACACCGATTCTATGGCTACACCTTC. The chain has TRBV18 and TRBJ1-2; D possibly corresponds to TRBD1 (6 bases). Germline CDR1 reads KGHSH; CDR2 reads LQKENI. V shed 6 bases and J shed 4 bases, with 24 bases lying between them. The CDR3 loop spans 17 amino acids. The full variable domain, in which reference TRBV18 and TRBJ1-2 provide the parts outside the CDR3, is NAGVMQNPRHLVRRRGQEARLRCSPMKGHSHVYWYRQLPEEGLKFMVYLQKENIIDESGMPKERFSAEFPKEGPSILRIQQVVRGDSAAYFCASSTSGPGHRFYGYTFGSGTRLTVV.

The chain is built from TRBV9 and TRBJ1-5; possibly TRBD1 for D (6 bases). The CDR3 is made up of 14 amino acids. Per the germline V gene, CDR1 is SGDLS and CDR2 is YYNGEE. V was pared by 3 bases and J by 1 base, with 8 bases between. CDR3 loop: CASSADRSNQPQHF. The CDR3 DNA sequence: TGTGCCAGCAGCGCCGACAGGAGCAATCAGCCCCAGCATTTT.

The chain couples TRBV19 to TRBJ2-3, with 9 bases aligning to TRBD2. V lost 6 bases and J lost 6; bases outside the gene matches: 4. This CDR3 comprises 13 residues. Germline V gene data show CDR1 as LNHDA and CDR2 as SQIVND (reference sequence). In DNA form, the CDR3 reads TGTGCCAGTAGCGGTAGCGGGAGTGATACGCAGTATTTT. It translates to CASSGSGSDTQYF.

In the case of this clone: One end of the junction does not line up with germline, which may come from a read error. CDR3 DNA: TGTGCCAGCAGCTTAGGGGGGCTAGCGGGGTTCTACGAGCGGTACTTC. The encoded protein is CASSLGGLAGFYERYF. V and J are TRBV13 and TRBJ2-7; TRBD2 matches 9 bases. The CDR3 spans 16 residues. Germline CDR1 and CDR2: PRHDT and FYEKMQ (reference sequence). Filled out from reference TRBV13 and TRBJ2-7, the complete variable domain reads AAGVIQSPRHLIKEKRETATLKCYPIPRHDTVYWYQQGPGQDPQFLISFYEKMQSDKGSIPDRFSAQQFSDYHSELNMSSLELGDSALYFCASSLGGLAGFYERYFGPGTRLTVT.

The gene calls are TRBV28 and TRBJ1-1, with unresolved D. The germline gives CDR1 MDHEN, CDR2 SYDVKM. This CDR3 contains 12 residues. Trimming cost V 6 bases and J 7 bases, with 12 bases left between them. The chain's CDR3 is CASSRNRVEAFF. CDR3 coding DNA: TGTGCCAGCAGCCGCAACAGAGTTGAAGCTTTCTTT.

V gene TRBV10-1 combines with J gene TRBJ2-1; a possible D gene is TRBD2 (6 bases). The germline V and J ends were trimmed by 1 base and 3 bases, with 16 bases remaining between them. The germline CDR1 and CDR2 sequences are WNHNN and SYGVQD (reference sequence). The CDR3 is 17 amino acids. The CDR3 loop is CASSEWRGPGYYNEQFF. The CDR3 region has the DNA TGCGCCAGCAGTGAGTGGAGGGGCCCGGGATACTACAATGAGCAGTTCTTC.

The V call is TRBV7-9, the J call TRBJ2-2; 7 positions match TRBD2. The V segment lost 8 bases and the J segment 2 bases; nucleotides outside the gene matches: 8. Germline V lookup: CDR1 SEHNR, CDR2 FQNEAQ (reference sequence). The CDR3 is 15 residues long. As DNA, the CDR3 is TGTGCCAGCGTTCCCGGCGGGAGAAACACCGGGGAGCTGTTTTTT. Translating gives CASVPGGRNTGELFF.

This rearrangement joins TRBV28 to TRBJ1-5; 9 positions agree with TRBD1. J lost 0 bases, V lost 6 bases, and 3 bases had no gene match. Germline CDR1 MDHEN, CDR2 SYDVKM. There are 15 residues in the CDR3. The CDR3 loop reads CASSTGGSSNQPQHF. The CDR3 DNA follows: TGTGCCAGCAGCACAGGGGGCAGTAGCAATCAGCCCCAGCATTTT.

The chain links TRBV7-2 to TRBJ2-5, with 9 bases aligning to TRBD2. CDR1 SGHTA and CDR2 FQGNSA come from the germline V gene. The J segment lost 5 bases and the V segment lost 2 bases, leaving 12 bases of the junction unmatched. CDR3 length: 17 amino acids. CDR3 sequence: CASSLYSGSDLRETQYF. The CDR3 coding sequence is TGTGCCAGCAGCTTATATAGCGGGAGTGACTTAAGGGAGACCCAGTACTTC.